The 9 T cell receptor beta chains below come from one sample, sequenced in a study of identifying expanded T cells in peripheral blood. Sequenced by immunoSEQ multiplex PCR; TCRdb stores in-frame clones only, minus some. The sample gives some 99,000 clones, roughly 90% of which show up once; approximately 8% is in the top ten. The specimen sequenced was blood. These receptors all come from a person aged 18 to 75 in good health.

V gene TRBV9 combines with J gene TRBJ1-2; unclear D gene. Germline V gene lookup returns CDR1 SGDLS and CDR2 YYNGEE. The CDR3 runs to 13 residues. V shed 0 bases and J shed 4 bases, with 7 bases lying between them. The CDR3 loop is CASSVEGSYGYTF. In DNA, the CDR3 is TGTGCCAGCAGCGTAGAGGGATCCTATGGCTACACCTTC.

V usage is TRBV19 and J usage is TRBJ1-4, with 7 bases aligning to TRBD1. With 8 bases clipped from V and 3 bases from J, the junction kept 6 bases outside the gene matches. The CDR3 covers 14 residues. Germline V gives CDR1 LNHDA, CDR2 SQIVND (reference sequence). CDR3 sequence (DNA): TGTGCCAGTGGACAGGCCTATTCTAATGAAAAACTGTTTTTT. Encoded protein: CASGQAYSNEKLFF.

This sequence joins TRBV19 and TRBJ2-7, with 10 bases matching TRBD1. This CDR3 has 15 amino acids. With V trimmed by 4 bases and J by 2 bases, 5 bases remained unmatched. The germline V gene has CDR1 LNHDA and CDR2 SQIVND (reference sequence). The CDR3 DNA is TGTGCCAGTAGTAGAGGGACAGGGGACCCCTACGAGCAGTACTTC. Translated, it gives CASSRGTGDPYEQYF.

The V call is TRBV28, the J call TRBJ2-5; D might be TRBD1 (6 bases). Germline V gene lookup returns CDR1 MDHEN and CDR2 SYDVKM. This CDR3 has 14 amino acids. V shed 2 bases and J shed 2 bases, with 9 bases lying between them. In DNA form, the CDR3 reads TGTGCCAGCAGTTTAAGCAGGGGACAAGAGACCCAGTACTTC. Its protein is CASSLSRGQETQYF.

The V call is TRBV18, the J call TRBJ2-7; 7 positions agree with TRBD1. Germline V CDR1 and CDR2: KGHSH, LQKENI. There are 15 residues in the CDR3. V was clipped by 4 bases and J by 3 bases; unmatched bases: 9. The CDR3 DNA sequence: TGTGCCAGCTCACGCGGACAGGACAGCCTCTACGAGCAGTACTTC. Protein sequence: CASSRGQDSLYEQYF.

The rearrangement links TRBV7-3 to TRBJ2-2; 12 nucleotides align to TRBD2. The CDR3 length is 19 residues. V lost 0 bases and J lost 1; bases outside the gene matches: 6. Germline loops: CDR1 SGHTA, CDR2 FQGTGA. The CDR3 nucleotides read TGTGCCAGCAGCTTAACCAATCGACTAGCGGGAGTGAACACCGGGGAGCTGTTTTTT. It yields the protein CASSLTNRLAGVNTGELFF.

The V call is TRBV6-5, the J call TRBJ1-2; D is perhaps TRBD1 (5 bases). The CDR3 covers 13 residues. Looked up from germline, CDR1 is MNHEY and CDR2 is SVGAGI. The germline V and J ends were trimmed by 3 bases and 8 bases, with 13 bases remaining between them. As DNA, the CDR3 is TGTGCCAGCAGTTATAAAGGGACCGGAGGCTACACCTTC. Amino acids: CASSYKGTGGYTF.

This chain links TRBV10-3 with TRBJ1-4; the match to TRBD1 covers 7 bases. Trimming took 5 bases from V and 6 from J; bases not matched to a gene: 6. The germline gives CDR1 ENHRY, CDR2 SYGVKD. The CDR3 is made up of 14 amino acids. CDR3 protein: CAISPTGSDEKLFF. The CDR3 nucleotides read TGTGCCATCAGTCCGACAGGGAGCGATGAAAAACTGTTTTTT.

This clone came up a few times. The CDR3 is CASSQDRLDPQHF. The CDR3 DNA follows: TGTGCCAGCAGCCAAGATCGGCTTGATCCCCAGCATTTT. The chain employs TRBV14 and TRBJ1-5; D gene unclear. Germline V gene lookup returns CDR1 SGHDN and CDR2 FVKESK. CDR3 length: 13 residues. Trimming stripped 0 bases from V and 10 bases from J, with 10 bases between.